The 29 T cell receptor beta chains in this list originate from one sample, sequenced in a study of OX40 agonist ivuxolimab in advanced cancers. The assay was immunoSEQ multiplex PCR, and TCRdb's table has in-frame clones only and misses some. The table records some 100,000 clones, about nine tenths of them present only once. The sample was CD4+ or CD8+ T cells sorted from blood, taken in a trial of the OX40 agonist ivuxolimab. These receptors came from an adult with an advanced solid tumor such as melanoma, head and neck, liver or kidney cancer.

This clone has only one observation. The chain uses TRBV27 and TRBJ2-3; TRBD2 is a possible D gene (5 bases). This CDR3 has 13 amino acids. CDR1 is MNHEY, CDR2 SMNVEV, per germline (reference sequence). V lost 7 bases, J lost 5 bases, and 13 bases lay in between. CDR3 nucleotide sequence: TGTGCCAGCATGCGCCCTGGGAGAGATACGCAGTATTTT. Translating it yields CASMRPGRDTQYF.

V gene TRBV9 combines with J gene TRBJ2-2, with TRBD1 matching over 7 bases. The V and J ends lost 0 bases and 6 bases, in that order; junction bases with no gene match: 11. CDR3 length: 17 residues. Germline V gene sequence: CDR1 SGDLS, CDR2 YYNGEE. CDR3 sequence reads: CASSVALQTGTAGELFF. The CDR3, as DNA: TGTGCCAGCAGCGTAGCTCTCCAGACAGGGACAGCCGGGGAGCTGTTTTTT.

J is TRBJ2-4 and V is TRBV6-4, with D possibly matching TRBD2 (5 bases). This CDR3 region has 17 residues. Germline values: CDR1 MRHNA, CDR2 SNTAGT. V dropped 8 bases and J dropped 9 bases, with 29 bases sitting between them. The chain's CDR3 is CASESREGHWVHGIQYF. CDR3 in DNA: TGTGCCAGCGAGAGTCGGGAAGGGCACTGGGTTCATGGCATTCAGTACTTC.

The rearrangement uses TRBV2 and TRBJ2-7, with D perhaps TRBD1 (6 bases). V lost 3 bases to trimming and J lost 3 bases, with 12 bases between them. CDR3 length: 14 amino acids. Germline CDR1 and CDR2: SNHLY and FYNNEI. The CDR3 DNA is TGTGCCAGCAGTGAGGAACAGGGCGTCTACGAGCAGTACTTC. Translated: CASSEEQGVYEQYF. The full variable domain, its missing parts supplied by reference TRBV2 and TRBJ2-7, is EPEVTQTPSHQVTQMGQEVILRCVPISNHLYFYWYRQILGQKVEFLVSFYNNEISEKSEIFDDQFSVERPDGSNFTLKIRSTKLEDSAMYFCASSEEQGVYEQYFGPGTRLTVT.

The chain links TRBV28 to TRBJ2-1, with TRBD1 identical over 9 bases. CDR1 and CDR2 from the germline V gene are MDHEN and SYDVKM. V shed 5 bases, J shed 13 bases, and the junction held 3 bases outside the gene matches. The CDR3 totals 11 residues. CDR3 amino acids: CASSGTGPQFF. CDR3 sequence (DNA): TGTGCCAGCAGTGGGACAGGGCCCCAGTTCTTC.

This clone came up once. This chain uses TRBV5-1 with TRBJ2-5; D is unresolved. The CDR3 sequence is 14 residues long. Per the germline V gene, CDR1 is SGHRS and CDR2 is YFSETQ. Trimming pared 1 base from V and 7 bases from J, leaving 14 bases between. The CDR3 sequence: CASSLYGNEVTQYF. In nucleotides, the CDR3 is TGCGCCAGCAGCTTGTATGGGAACGAAGTGACCCAGTACTTC.

The chain recombines TRBV10-3 with TRBJ2-5; 7 nucleotides agree with TRBD1. The V gene's germline CDR1 is ENHRY and CDR2 SYGVKD. The CDR3 totals 14 residues. J lost 9 bases, V lost 6 bases, and 13 bases had no gene match. The CDR3 region is CAISPRQGLGSQYF. In nucleotides, the CDR3 is TGTGCCATCAGCCCTAGACAGGGTCTCGGCTCCCAGTACTTC.

The CDR3 spells CASSFTGTRSTDTQYF. DNA for the CDR3: TGTGCCAGCAGTTTCACCGGGACACGAAGCACAGATACGCAGTATTTT. The V and J genes are TRBV6-5 and TRBJ2-3; D possibly corresponds to TRBD1 (6 bases). CDR1 is MNHEY and CDR2 is SVGAGI in the germline V gene. This CDR3 has 16 residues. Trimming cost V 4 bases and J 0 bases, with 14 bases left between them.

This chain connects TRBV28 to TRBJ2-7; D unresolved. The V end lost 6 bases, the J end lost 0 bases, and 12 bases lay between the germline ends. This CDR3 is built from 14 residues. The germline V gene has CDR1 MDHEN and CDR2 SYDVKM. CDR3 DNA: TGTGCCAGCAGCCCTGTCAGGAACTCCTACGAGCAGTACTTC. This gives the protein CASSPVRNSYEQYF.

The chain is built from TRBV7-9 and TRBJ2-5; no clear D. Trimming pared 1 base from V and 7 bases from J, leaving 16 bases between. Per the germline V gene, CDR1 is SEHNR and CDR2 is FQNEAQ (reference sequence). CDR3 length: 15 amino acids. The CDR3 loop reads CASSLVGRLGATQYF. The CDR3, as DNA: TGTGCCAGCAGCTTAGTAGGCCGGCTAGGCGCGACCCAGTACTTC.

The genes are TRBV20-1 and TRBJ2-5; D possibly uses TRBD1 or TRBD2 (6 bases each). Trimming took 5 bases from V and 7 from J, leaving 11 bases between them. The germline V gene has CDR1 DFQATT and CDR2 SNEGSKA (reference sequence). CDR3 length: 11 amino acids. For the CDR3, the DNA is TGCAGTGCTGGGGGGCTTGGGACCCAGTACTTC. This gives the protein CSAGGLGTQYF.

The rearrangement uses TRBV19 and TRBJ1-1; D may be TRBD1 (6 bases). There are 15 residues in the CDR3. Between the trimmed V and J ends, which lost 6 bases and 4 bases, there was a span of 18 bases. The germline CDR1 and CDR2 sequences are LNHDA and SQIVND (reference sequence). CDR3 residues: CASRTTTGVSTEAFF. The DNA for the CDR3 is TGTGCCAGTAGAACAACGACAGGTGTGAGCACTGAAGCTTTCTTT.

CDR3 sequence (DNA): TGTGCCAGCAGCTTCTTTGACAGCAACACTGAAGCTTTCTTT. It is translated as CASSFFDSNTEAFF. This chain connects TRBV5-4 to TRBJ1-1, with a possible D match to TRBD1 (5 bases). Germline-derived CDR1 and CDR2 are SGHNT and YYREEE (reference sequence). The CDR3 loop spans 14 amino acids. The ends were cut back, 2 bases at V and 2 bases at J, with 10 bases in the middle. Based on the CDR3 plus reference TRBV5-4 and TRBJ1-1, the full variable domain is ETGVTQSPTHLIKTRGQQVTLRCSSQSGHNTVSWYQQALGQGPQFIFQYYREEENGRGNFPPRFSGLQFPNYSSELNVNALELDDSALYLCASSFFDSNTEAFFGQGTRLTVV.

This chain uses TRBV7-9 with TRBJ2-1; D is undetermined. V was pared by 2 bases and J by 4 bases, with 9 bases between. Germline V gene sequence: CDR1 SEHNR, CDR2 FQNEAQ (reference sequence). CDR3 size: 14 residues. CDR3 residues: CASSLMMEYNEQFF. The DNA of the CDR3 is TGTGCCAGCAGCTTAATGATGGAGTACAATGAGCAGTTCTTC.

This chain links TRBV7-2 with TRBJ1-1, with D unclear. Between the trimmed V and J ends, which lost 1 base and 3 bases, there was a span of 6 bases. Germline assignment: CDR1 SGHTA and CDR2 FQGNSA. This CDR3 region has 13 residues. CDR3 sequence: CASSLVRDTEAFF. CDR3 sequence (DNA): TGTGCCAGCAGCTTAGTTCGGGACACTGAAGCTTTCTTT.

In its sample, this clone was seen a few times. The chain recombines TRBV11-3 with TRBJ2-7, with 9 positions matching TRBD2. J gave up 5 bases and V 0 bases, and 8 bases lay outside the gene matches. CDR3 length: 16 residues. Per germline, CDR1 SGHNT and CDR2 YENEEA. In DNA, the CDR3 is TGTGCCAGCAGCTTAGATGGGCGGGAGGGCCACGACGAGCAGTACTTC. This translates into CASSLDGREGHDEQYF.

Written as DNA, the CDR3 is TGTGCCAGCAGTGAACTTGGTACCTCTGGAAACACCATATATTTT. Protein product: CASSELGTSGNTIYF. V is TRBV6-1 and J is TRBJ1-3, with D uncertain. There are 15 residues in the CDR3. V was pared by 2 bases and J by 0 bases, with 8 bases between. Germline loops: CDR1 MNHNS, CDR2 SASEGT.

The rearrangement uses TRBV15 and TRBJ2-7; 7 bases line up with TRBD1. In germline, CDR1 is LNHNV, CDR2 YYDKDF (reference sequence). CDR3 length: 14 residues. Germline trimming cut 5 bases from V and 2 bases from J; bases unmatched to any gene: 6. The CDR3 sequence is CATSRRQGTYEQYF. The CDR3, as DNA: TGTGCCACCAGCCGGAGACAGGGTACCTACGAGCAGTACTTC.

CDR3: CASSPRFTADHTEAFF. Here the CDR3 DNA reads TGTGCCAGCTCACCACGATTTACCGCCGACCACACTGAAGCTTTCTTT. The chain uses TRBV18 and TRBJ1-1; D is undetermined. The CDR3 loop spans 16 amino acids. Looked up from germline, CDR1 is KGHSH and CDR2 is LQKENI. The V end was cut by 1 base, the J end by 3 bases, with 15 bases between.

The genes are TRBV21-1 and TRBJ1-1; the table's D call, TRBD1, has no DNA check behind it. TRBV21-1 is a pseudogene segment. The length of the CDR3 is 15 residues. CDR3 protein: CASSFGTAMNTEAFF. CDR3 nucleotide sequence: TGTGCCAGCAGCTTCGGGACAGCCATGAACACTGAAGCTTTCTTT.

This chain uses TRBV5-1 with TRBJ2-2; possibly TRBD2 for D (6 bases). This CDR3 is built from 16 residues. V was shortened by 0 bases and J by 4 bases, with 13 bases between the two germline ends. Germline-derived CDR1 and CDR2 are SGHRS and YFSETQ. The chain's CDR3 is CASSLVVGGLTGELFF. The CDR3 DNA sequence: TGCGCCAGCAGCTTGGTAGTGGGGGGACTCACCGGGGAGCTGTTTTTT.

The CDR3 DNA reads TGTGCCAGCAGCTTAGCGGGAAAGGGGGAGACCCAGTACTTC. Its protein product is CASSLAGKGETQYF. The chain carries TRBV5-4 and TRBJ2-5; the match to TRBD2 covers 7 bases. Trimming took 2 bases from V and 5 from J; bases not matched to a gene: 6. Germline V gene data show CDR1 as SGHNT and CDR2 as YYREEE (reference sequence). This CDR3 has 14 amino acids. Combining the CDR3 with reference TRBV5-4 and TRBJ2-5 gives the whole variable domain ETGVTQSPTHLIKTRGQQVTLRCSSQSGHNTVSWYQQALGQGPQFIFQYYREEENGRGNFPPRFSGLQFPNYSSELNVNALELDDSALYLCASSLAGKGETQYFGPGTRLLVL.

This CDR3 reads CASSSGQSYEQYF. In nucleotides, the CDR3 is TGTGCCAGCAGCTCCGGACAGTCCTACGAGCAGTACTTC. The gene calls are TRBV5-4 and TRBJ2-7; D is perhaps TRBD1 (6 bases). V lost 3 bases to trimming and J lost 1 base, with 8 bases between them. This CDR3 comprises 13 residues. Per the germline V gene, CDR1 is SGHNT and CDR2 is YYREEE (reference sequence).

The chain couples TRBV2 to TRBJ2-2, with a possible D match to TRBD1 (6 bases). Germline CDR1 is SNHLY and CDR2 is FYNNEI. The ends were cut back, 10 bases at V and 6 bases at J, with 24 bases in the middle. The CDR3 has 16 amino acids. CDR3 protein: CATERVKGESAGELFF. CDR3 coding DNA: TGTGCCACCGAGAGGGTTAAGGGGGAATCGGCCGGGGAGCTGTTTTTT.

This clone was recorded once. This sequence joins TRBV5-6 and TRBJ1-3; D is uncertain. The CDR3 covers 15 residues. The germline V and J ends were trimmed by 4 bases and 3 bases, with 14 bases remaining between them. Per the germline V gene, CDR1 is SGHDT and CDR2 is YYEEEE. In nucleotides, the CDR3 is TGTGCCAGCAGCGCCGGGTCCTACCTTGGAAACACCATATATTTT. Translated: CASSAGSYLGNTIYF. Together with reference TRBV5-6 and TRBJ1-3, the CDR3 gives the full variable domain: DAGVTQSPTHLIKTRGQQVTLRCSPKSGHDTVSWYQQALGQGPQFIFQYYEEEERQRGNFPDRFSGHQFPNYSSELNVNALLLGDSALYLCASSAGSYLGNTIYFGEGSWLTVV.

This clone has only one observation. The chain recombines TRBV6-5 with TRBJ2-7, with D hard to call. CDR3 length equals 14 residues. Germline lookup yields CDR1 MNHEY and CDR2 SVGAGI. The V end lost 5 bases, the J end lost 6 bases, and 17 bases lay between the germline ends. The CDR3 reads CASSRIDGLGEQYF. The CDR3, as DNA: TGTGCCAGCAGTCGGATCGACGGATTAGGCGAGCAGTACTTC.

This clone has a handful of counts. One end of the junction does not line up with germline, which may come from a read error. The V call is TRBV28, the J call TRBJ1-4; possibly TRBD1 for D (6 bases). Germline V gene lookup returns CDR1 MDHEN and CDR2 SYDVKM. CDR3 size: 14 residues. DNA of the CDR3: TGTGCCAGCAGTTTAGGGGGGGCTAACGAAAAACTGTTTTTT. Protein: CASSLGGANEKLFF.

This clone was counted a single time. The chain combines TRBV7-8 with TRBJ1-4; a weak D match, TRBD1 (5 bases). CDR1 SGHVS and CDR2 FQNEAQ come from the germline V gene. The V end was cut by 3 bases, the J end by 5 bases, with 13 bases between. This CDR3 has 15 amino acids. This CDR3 is CASSLDRAGNEKLFF. In nucleotides, the CDR3 is TGTGCCAGCAGCTTGGACCGGGCAGGGAATGAAAAACTGTTTTTT.

This clone has a handful of counts. This sequence joins TRBV2 and TRBJ2-1; TRBD2 agrees at 10 bases. The CDR3 has 21 amino acids. The J segment lost 6 bases and the V segment lost 4 bases, leaving 24 bases of the junction unmatched. The V gene's germline CDR1 is SNHLY and CDR2 FYNNEI. Here the CDR3 DNA reads TGTGCCAGCAGTGCCAGGGGGCGCCGACTAGCGGGTGATAGGACCTCCAATGAGCAGTTCTTC. Protein product: CASSARGRRLAGDRTSNEQFF.